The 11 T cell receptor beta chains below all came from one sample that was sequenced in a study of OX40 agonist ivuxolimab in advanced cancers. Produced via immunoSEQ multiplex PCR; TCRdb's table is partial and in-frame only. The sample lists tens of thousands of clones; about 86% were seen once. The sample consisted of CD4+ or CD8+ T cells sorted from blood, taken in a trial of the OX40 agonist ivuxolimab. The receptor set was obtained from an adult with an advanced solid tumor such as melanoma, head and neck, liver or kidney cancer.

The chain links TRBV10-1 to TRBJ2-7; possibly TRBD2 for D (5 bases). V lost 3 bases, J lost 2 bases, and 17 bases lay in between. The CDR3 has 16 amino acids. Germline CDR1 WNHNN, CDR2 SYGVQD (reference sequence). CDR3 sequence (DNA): TGCGCCAGCAGTGAAGATAGGACTTCTGGGCCCTACGAGCAGTACTTC. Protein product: CASSEDRTSGPYEQYF.

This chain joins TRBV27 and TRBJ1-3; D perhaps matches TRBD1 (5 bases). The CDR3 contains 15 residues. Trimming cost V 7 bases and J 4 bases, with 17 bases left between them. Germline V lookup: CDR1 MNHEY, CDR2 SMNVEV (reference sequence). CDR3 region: CASKRGGGVGNTIYF. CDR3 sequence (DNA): TGTGCCAGCAAACGGGGGGGAGGGGTAGGAAACACCATATATTTT.

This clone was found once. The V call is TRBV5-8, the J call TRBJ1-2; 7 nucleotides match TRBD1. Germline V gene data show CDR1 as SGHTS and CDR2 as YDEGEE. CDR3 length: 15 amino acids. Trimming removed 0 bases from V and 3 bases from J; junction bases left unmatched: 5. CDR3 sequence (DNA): TGTGCCAGCAGCTTGGGAACAGGGGCCCACTATGGCTACACCTTC. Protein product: CASSLGTGAHYGYTF.

The CDR3 coding sequence is TGTGCCAGCAGTTCTCCTGGGGGAGTACATGAGCAGTTCTTC. It codes for CASSSPGGVHEQFF. The chain carries TRBV27 and TRBJ2-1; the D call may be TRBD1 or TRBD2 (5 bases each). The CDR3 is made up of 14 amino acids. V lost 4 bases to trimming and J lost 8 bases, with 15 bases between them. Per germline, CDR1 MNHEY and CDR2 SMNVEV (reference sequence).

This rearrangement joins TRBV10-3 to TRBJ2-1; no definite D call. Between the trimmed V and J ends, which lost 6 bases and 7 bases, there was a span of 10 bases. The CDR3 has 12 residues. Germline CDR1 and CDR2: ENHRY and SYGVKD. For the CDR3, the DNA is TGTGCCATCAGGGGCTTTGGAAATGAGCAGTTCTTC. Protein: CAIRGFGNEQFF.

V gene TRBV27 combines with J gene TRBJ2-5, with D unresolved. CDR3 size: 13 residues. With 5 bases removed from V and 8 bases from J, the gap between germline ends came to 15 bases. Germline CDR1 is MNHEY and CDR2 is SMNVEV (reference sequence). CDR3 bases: TGTGCCAGCAGTGTCCACCGGGTTTCTACCCAGTACTTC. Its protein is CASSVHRVSTQYF.

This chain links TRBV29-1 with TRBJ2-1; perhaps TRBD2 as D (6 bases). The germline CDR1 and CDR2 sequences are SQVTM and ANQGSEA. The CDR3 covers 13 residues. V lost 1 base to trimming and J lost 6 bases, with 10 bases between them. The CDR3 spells CSVEGLAFNEQFF. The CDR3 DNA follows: TGCAGCGTTGAAGGGCTAGCGTTCAATGAGCAGTTCTTC.

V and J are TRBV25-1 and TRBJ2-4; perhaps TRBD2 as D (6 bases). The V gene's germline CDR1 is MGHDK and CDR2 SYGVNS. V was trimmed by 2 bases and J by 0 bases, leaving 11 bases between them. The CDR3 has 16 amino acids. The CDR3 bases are TGTGCCAGCAGTGAAGGAATGGGACTAGCCAAAAACATTCAGTACTTC. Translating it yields CASSEGMGLAKNIQYF.

DNA of the CDR3: TGTGCCAGCAGCGTAGTCGGGCTAGCGGGAGTGGCTGGGGCCAACGTCCTGACTTTC. Its translation is CASSVVGLAGVAGANVLTF. The chain combines TRBV9 with TRBJ2-6; TRBD2 matches at 10 bases. Germline values: CDR1 SGDLS, CDR2 YYNGEE. This CDR3 is built from 19 residues. J was trimmed by 2 bases and V by 0 bases; bases with no gene match: 8.

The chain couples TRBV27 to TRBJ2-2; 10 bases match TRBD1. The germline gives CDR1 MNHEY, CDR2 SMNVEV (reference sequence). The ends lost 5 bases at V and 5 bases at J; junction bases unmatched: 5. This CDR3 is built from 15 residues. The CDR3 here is CASSIRTGGTGELFF. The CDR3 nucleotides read TGTGCCAGCAGTATACGGACAGGGGGAACCGGGGAGCTGTTTTTT.

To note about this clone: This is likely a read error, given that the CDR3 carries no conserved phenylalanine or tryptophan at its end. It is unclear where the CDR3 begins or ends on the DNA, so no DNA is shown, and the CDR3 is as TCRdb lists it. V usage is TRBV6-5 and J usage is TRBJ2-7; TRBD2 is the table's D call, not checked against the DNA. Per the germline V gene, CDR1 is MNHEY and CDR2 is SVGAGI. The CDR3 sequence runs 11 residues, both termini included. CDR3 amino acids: CASSTGRSPMR.